Reported below is one T cell receptor (beta chain). Its antigen remains unidentified. These data originate in a study of OX40 agonist ivuxolimab in advanced cancers. Study-wide context: Patients treated during dose escalation were battling hepatocellular carcinoma, melanoma, renal cell or head and neck cancer. With a range of roughly 20 to 85, age averaged approximately 60 years, and nearly 85% were male.

Autoimmune disease history or systemic immunosuppression barred patients. Findings of the study overall: Part of the nonresponder group also had normalized T-cell clonal expansion that was low.

The repertoire was sequenced with immunoSEQ multiplex PCR; TCRdb's copy has only in-frame clones and lacks some. The table includes tens of thousands of clones, approximately 95% detected once. Looked up from germline, CDR1 is SGDLS and CDR2 is YYNGEE. The CDR3 sequence is 16 residues long. V lost 5 bases, J lost 4 bases, and 18 bases lay in between. This sequence was found in an adult with an advanced solid tumor such as melanoma, head and neck, liver or kidney cancer. Here the sequenced sample was CD4+ or CD8+ T cells sorted from blood, taken in a trial of the OX40 agonist ivuxolimab. V gene TRBV9 combines with J gene TRBJ2-2, with TRBD1 as a possible D gene (6 bases). For the CDR3, the DNA is TGTGCCAGCAGTGATGGGGCAGGGGATAGCACCGGGGAGCTGTTTTTT. It yields the protein CASSDGAGDSTGELFF.